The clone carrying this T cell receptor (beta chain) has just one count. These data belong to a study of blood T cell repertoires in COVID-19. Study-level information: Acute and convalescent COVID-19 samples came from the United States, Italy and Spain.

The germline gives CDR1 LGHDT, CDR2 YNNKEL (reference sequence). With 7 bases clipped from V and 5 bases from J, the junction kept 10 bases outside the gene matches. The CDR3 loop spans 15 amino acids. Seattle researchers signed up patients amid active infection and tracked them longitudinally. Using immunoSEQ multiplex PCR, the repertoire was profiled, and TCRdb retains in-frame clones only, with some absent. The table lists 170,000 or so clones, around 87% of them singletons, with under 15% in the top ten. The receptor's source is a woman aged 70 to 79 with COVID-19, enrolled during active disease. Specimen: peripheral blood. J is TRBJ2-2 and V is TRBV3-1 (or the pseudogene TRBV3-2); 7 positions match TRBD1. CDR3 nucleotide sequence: TGTGCCAGCACCTGGGGACAGACGGGAACCGGGGAGCTGTTTTTT. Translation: CASTWGQTGTGELFF.